This T cell receptor (beta chain) was captured in a study of T cell responses to AZD1222 COVID-19 vaccine (dated by TCRdb to the early 2020s). General notes on the study: TCR sequencing was performed for roughly 250 trial participants, of whom around 200 were given two doses of AZD1222 and approximately 25 were given two doses of MenACWY control vaccine. Trial participants were enrolled by age into subgroups of 18-55, 56-69 and 70-plus years, and around 150, 28 and 57 TCR-sequenced participants, respectively, were included in these subgroups.

Trimming accounts for 1 base at V and 10 bases at J, while the number of junction bases matched to no gene is 2. The CDR3, cysteine through phenylalanine, is 13 amino acids long. Only CDR3 DNA remains: 39 bases, in frame from the first base. As encoded in the germline V gene, CDR1 is SGHAT while CDR2 is FQNNGV. Comment on this clone: Its antigen has not been determined. No base quality information exists; no much larger clone differs at one position.

Interpreted using the paper, the time point label stands for: about 28 days (+/-7) after the second vaccine dose. AZD1222 recipients with second doses at about 4 weeks or about 12 weeks were pooled, because spike-specific TCR depth and breadth did not differ between schedules. Vaccinee samples came from UK trials COV001 and COV002, including a single-blind randomized controlled phase 2/3 trial of AZD1222 (ChAdOx1 nCoV-19) in healthy adults. For TCRbeta chain sequencing, PBMC samples from trial participants were taken at day 0 and at day 28 after the second dose. Here is what the overall study found, with its caveats: After two AZD1222 doses, spike-specific TCR breadth and depth were significantly higher than at day 0 and than in MenACWY recipients. In the small 56-69-year group, the increase in depth fell short of significance, most likely because of low power. Because no samples from the day 14 peak response were available, repertoires could be characterized only after the peak T cell response. The vaccine-associated CD4 TCRs covered the entire spike protein, and the dominant responses fell in regions 160-218 and 743-854. Most participants were white British and females outnumbered males, and the authors suggested that clonal diversity may have been underestimated. Reportedly, close to half of the unique spike-specific TCRs recognized epitopes lying outside the regions that are mutated in the B.1.351 and B.1.1.7 variants. Only six or seven AZD1222 recipients were SARS-CoV-2 seropositive at baseline, limiting conclusions about previously exposed vaccinees.

The CDR3 regions of human TCRbeta chains were analyzed by immunosequencing. As for the original processing: Repertoire TCRs were matched against a reference library of SARS-CoV-2-specific TCRs generated with the MIRA antigen-specificity platform. Breadth meant the fraction of unique TCRs that were SARS-CoV-2-associated, whereas depth meant the fraction of total T cells that were SARS-CoV-2-associated. Using the MIRA data, each spike-specific TCR was mapped to the spike region that the TCR reacts to and placed in a CD4 or CD8 class. Log10-transformed breadth and depth values were compared by one-way ANOVA with Sidak's multiple comparisons tests. The table comes from immuneACCESS by way of TCRdb, which keeps in-frame sequences with V and J called. Part of the clones is missing from these tables; in studies checked, under half for an unresolved V gene and the rest for unknown reasons. D and trimming were read from the DNA, whereas the V and J calls and clone size are those reported in that table. The sample table lists 90,000 to 150,000 clones, around 90% of them with a count of one. In total, the top ten clones hold 2% to 3% of the sample.

The source is an adult who received the AZD1222 COVID-19 vaccine. The source was peripheral blood, collected 28 days after the second AZD1222 dose. Rearrangement joined TRBV11-2 to TRBJ2-1; the central 9 bases match TRBD2. The CDR3 in this case is CASSLGTSGEQFF. The DNA sequence is as follows: TGTGCCAGCAGCTTAGGTACTAGCGGGGAGCAGTTCTTC.